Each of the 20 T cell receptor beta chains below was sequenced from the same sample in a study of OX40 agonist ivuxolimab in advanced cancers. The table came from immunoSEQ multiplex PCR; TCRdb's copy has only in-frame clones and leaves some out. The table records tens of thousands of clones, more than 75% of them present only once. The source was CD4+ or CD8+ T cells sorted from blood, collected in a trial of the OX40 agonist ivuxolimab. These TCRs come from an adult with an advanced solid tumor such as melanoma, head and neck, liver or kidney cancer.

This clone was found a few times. In nucleotides, the CDR3 is TGTGCCAGCAGCGTAGCGTCCACAGGGGCTGGAAACACCATATATTTT. This gives the protein CASSVASTGAGNTIYF. The chain is built from TRBV9 and TRBJ1-3; 7 bases map to TRBD1. CDR3 length: 16 residues. Trimming removed 0 bases from V and 2 bases from J; junction bases left unmatched: 5. Per germline, CDR1 SGDLS and CDR2 YYNGEE.

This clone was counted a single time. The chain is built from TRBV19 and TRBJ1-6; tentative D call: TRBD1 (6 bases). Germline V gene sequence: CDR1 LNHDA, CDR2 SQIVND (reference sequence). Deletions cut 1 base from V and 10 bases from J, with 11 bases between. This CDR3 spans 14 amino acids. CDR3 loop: CASSIGQGPSPLHF. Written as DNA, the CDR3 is TGTGCCAGTAGTATAGGTCAGGGGCCCTCACCCCTCCACTTT.

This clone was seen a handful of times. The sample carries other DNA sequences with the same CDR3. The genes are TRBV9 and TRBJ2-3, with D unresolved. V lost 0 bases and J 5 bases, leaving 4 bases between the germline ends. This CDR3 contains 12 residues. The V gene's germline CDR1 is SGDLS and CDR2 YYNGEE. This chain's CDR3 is CASSVGVDTQYF. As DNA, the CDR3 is TGTGCCAGCAGCGTAGGAGTAGATACGCAGTATTTT.

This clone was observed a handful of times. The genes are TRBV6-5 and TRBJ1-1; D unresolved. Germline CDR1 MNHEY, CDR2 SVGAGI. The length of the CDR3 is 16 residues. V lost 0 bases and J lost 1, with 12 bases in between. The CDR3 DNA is TGTGCCAGCAGTTACTCAGTCTCGGTCAGGAACACTGAAGCTTTCTTT. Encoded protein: CASSYSVSVRNTEAFF.

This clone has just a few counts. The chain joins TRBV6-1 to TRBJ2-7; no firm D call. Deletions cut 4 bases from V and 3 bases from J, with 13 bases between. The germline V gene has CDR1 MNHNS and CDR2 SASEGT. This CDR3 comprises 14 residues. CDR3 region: CASSVETLSYEQYF. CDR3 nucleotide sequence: TGTGCCAGCAGTGTGGAGACACTGAGCTACGAGCAGTACTTC.

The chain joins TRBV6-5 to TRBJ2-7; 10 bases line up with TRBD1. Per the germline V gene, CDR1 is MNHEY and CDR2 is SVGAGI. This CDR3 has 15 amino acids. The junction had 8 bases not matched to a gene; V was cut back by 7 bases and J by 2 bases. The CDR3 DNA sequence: TGTGCCAGCACTCCCACCGGGACAGGGGCCTACGAGCAGTACTTC. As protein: CASTPTGTGAYEQYF.

The CDR3 bases are TGTGCCAGCAGTCCCCGGACTAGCCGATACAATGAGCAGTTCTTC. Residues: CASSPRTSRYNEQFF. The J gene is TRBJ2-1, the V gene TRBV6-5; 8 nucleotides match TRBD2. The germline V gene has CDR1 MNHEY and CDR2 SVGAGI. The CDR3 spans 15 residues. V dropped 5 bases and J dropped 4; count of bases not matched to a gene: 7.

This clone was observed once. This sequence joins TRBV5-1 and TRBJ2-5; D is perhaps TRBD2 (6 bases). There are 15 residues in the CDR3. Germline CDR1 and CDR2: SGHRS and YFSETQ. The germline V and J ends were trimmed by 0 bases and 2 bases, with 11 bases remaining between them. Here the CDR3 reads CASSLAGGEQETQYF. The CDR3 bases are TGCGCCAGCAGCTTGGCTGGCGGGGAACAAGAGACCCAGTACTTC.

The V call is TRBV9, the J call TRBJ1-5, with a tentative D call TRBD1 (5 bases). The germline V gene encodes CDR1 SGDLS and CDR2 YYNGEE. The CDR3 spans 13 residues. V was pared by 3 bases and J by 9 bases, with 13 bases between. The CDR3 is CASSGDSYLPQHF. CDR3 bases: TGTGCCAGCAGCGGTGACAGCTACTTGCCCCAGCATTTT.

CDR3 DNA: TGTGCCACCGCAGACCCGGGTTCCTACGAGCAGTACTTC. Amino acids: CATADPGSYEQYF. The chain uses TRBV6-5 and TRBJ2-7; no reliable D call. The CDR3 loop spans 13 amino acids. Trimming removed 10 bases from V and 1 base from J, with 14 bases in between. Germline V gene data show CDR1 as MNHEY and CDR2 as SVGAGI.

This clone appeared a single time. The CDR3 DNA is TGTGCCAGCATTAAGGGACACTCCTACGAGCAGTACTTC. This translates into CASIKGHSYEQYF. The chain employs TRBV6-1 and TRBJ2-7; D may be TRBD1 (6 bases). Per germline, CDR1 MNHNS and CDR2 SASEGT. The CDR3 has 13 residues. Trimming took 7 bases from V and 0 from J, leaving 10 bases between them.

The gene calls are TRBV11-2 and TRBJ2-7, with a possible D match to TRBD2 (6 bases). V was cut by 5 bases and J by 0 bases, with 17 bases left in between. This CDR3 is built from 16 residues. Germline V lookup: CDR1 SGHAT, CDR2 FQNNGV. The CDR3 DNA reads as TGTGCCAGCAGCCCCTCCATCCGGGGGAGCTCCTACGAGCAGTACTTC. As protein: CASSPSIRGSSYEQYF.

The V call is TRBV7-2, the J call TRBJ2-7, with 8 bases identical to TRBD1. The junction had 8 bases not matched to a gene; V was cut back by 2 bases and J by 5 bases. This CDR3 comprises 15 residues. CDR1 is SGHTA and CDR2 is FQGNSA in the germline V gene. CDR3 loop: CASSLRRQGTDEQYF. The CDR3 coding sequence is TGTGCCAGCAGCTTAAGGCGACAGGGGACTGACGAGCAGTACTTC.

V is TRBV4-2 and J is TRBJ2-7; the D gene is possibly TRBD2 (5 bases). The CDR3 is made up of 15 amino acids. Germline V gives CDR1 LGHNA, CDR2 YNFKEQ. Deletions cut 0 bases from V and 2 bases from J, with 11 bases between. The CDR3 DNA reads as TGTGCCAGCAGCCAAGATAACAGCGGAACCTACGAGCAGTACTTC. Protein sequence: CASSQDNSGTYEQYF.

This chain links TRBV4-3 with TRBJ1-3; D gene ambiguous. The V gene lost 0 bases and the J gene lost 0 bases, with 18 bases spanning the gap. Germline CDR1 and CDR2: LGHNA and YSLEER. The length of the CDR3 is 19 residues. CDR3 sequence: CASSQDTFPPGSSGNTIYF. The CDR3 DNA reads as TGCGCCAGCAGCCAAGATACTTTCCCCCCCGGGAGCTCTGGAAACACCATATATTTT.

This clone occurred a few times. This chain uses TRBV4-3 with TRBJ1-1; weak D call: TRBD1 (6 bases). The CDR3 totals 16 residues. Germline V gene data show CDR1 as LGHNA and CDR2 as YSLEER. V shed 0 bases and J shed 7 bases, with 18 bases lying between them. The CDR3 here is CASSQEASGAGGEAFF. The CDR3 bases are TGCGCCAGCAGCCAAGAAGCTTCAGGGGCAGGAGGTGAAGCTTTCTTT.

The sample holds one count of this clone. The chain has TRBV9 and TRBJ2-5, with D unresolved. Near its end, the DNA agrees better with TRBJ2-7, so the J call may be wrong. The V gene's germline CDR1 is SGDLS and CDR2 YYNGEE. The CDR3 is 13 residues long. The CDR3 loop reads CASSVAETYEQYF. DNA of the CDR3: TGTGCCAGCAGCGTAGCAGAGACCTACGAGCAGTACTTC.

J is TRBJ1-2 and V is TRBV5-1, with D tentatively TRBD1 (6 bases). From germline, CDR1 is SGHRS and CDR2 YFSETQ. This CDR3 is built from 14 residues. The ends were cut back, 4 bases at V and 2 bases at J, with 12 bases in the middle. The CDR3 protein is CASSDRSGNYGYTF. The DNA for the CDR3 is TGCGCCAGCAGCGACAGGTCGGGAAACTATGGCTACACCTTC.

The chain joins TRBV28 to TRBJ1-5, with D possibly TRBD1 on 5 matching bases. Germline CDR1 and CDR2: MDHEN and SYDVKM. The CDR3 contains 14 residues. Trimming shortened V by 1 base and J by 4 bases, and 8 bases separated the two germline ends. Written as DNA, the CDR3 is TGTGCCAGCAGTTTATTGGGGGAAAATCAGCCCCAGCATTTT. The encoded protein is CASSLLGENQPQHF. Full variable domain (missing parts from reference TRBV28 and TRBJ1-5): DVKVTQSSRYLVKRTGEKVFLECVQDMDHENMFWYRQDPGLGLRLIYFSYDVKMKEKGDIPEGYSVSREKKERFSLILESASTNQTSMYLCASSLLGENQPQHFGDGTRLSIL.

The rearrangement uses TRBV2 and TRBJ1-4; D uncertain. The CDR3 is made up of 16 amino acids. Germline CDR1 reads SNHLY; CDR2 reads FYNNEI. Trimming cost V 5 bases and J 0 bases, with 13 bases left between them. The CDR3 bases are TGTGCCAGCAGTACCCCCTGGGAAGCAACTAATGAAAAACTGTTTTTT. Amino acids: CASSTPWEATNEKLFF. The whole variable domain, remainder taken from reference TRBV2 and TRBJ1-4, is EPEVTQTPSHQVTQMGQEVILRCVPISNHLYFYWYRQILGQKVEFLVSFYNNEISEKSEIFDDQFSVERPDGSNFTLKIRSTKLEDSAMYFCASSTPWEATNEKLFFGSGTQLSVL.